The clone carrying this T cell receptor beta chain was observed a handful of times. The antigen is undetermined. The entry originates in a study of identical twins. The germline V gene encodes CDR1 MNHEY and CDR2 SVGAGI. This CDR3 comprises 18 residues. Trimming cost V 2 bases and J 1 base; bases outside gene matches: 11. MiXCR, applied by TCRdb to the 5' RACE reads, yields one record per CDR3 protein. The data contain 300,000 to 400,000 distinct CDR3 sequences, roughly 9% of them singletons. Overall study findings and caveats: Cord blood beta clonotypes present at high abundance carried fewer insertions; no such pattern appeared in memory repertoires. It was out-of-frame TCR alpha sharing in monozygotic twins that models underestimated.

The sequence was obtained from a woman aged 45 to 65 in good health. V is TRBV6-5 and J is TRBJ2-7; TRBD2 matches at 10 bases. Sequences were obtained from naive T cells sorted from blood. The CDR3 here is CASSYGFGAGGLSYEQYF. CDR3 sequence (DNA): TGTGCCAGCAGTTACGGGTTTGGAGCGGGAGGGCTATCCTACGAGCAGTACTTC.